Listed below are T cell receptor beta chains from one sample, sequenced in a study of blood T cell repertoires in COVID-19. The table came from immunoSEQ multiplex PCR; TCRdb's copy has only in-frame clones and leaves some out. The table records approximately 120,000 clones, approximately 84% of them present only once. Material: peripheral blood. These receptors originate from a woman aged 50 to 60 who had recovered from COVID-19. Both conserved end residues are part of each CDR3. Fields, in order: V gene, D gene, J gene, clone size, CDR3 protein, CDR3 DNA. The D gene is left open where the match is weak. Expanded clones get a size class; other rows say once, few or many, or leave the size out.

v_gene: TRBV5-1; d_gene: TRBD2; j_gene: TRBJ2-3; abundance: NA; CDR3aa: CASGSGEPTTDTQYF; CDR3nt: TGCGCCAGCGGTAGCGGGGAGCCTACCACAGATACGCAGTATTTT
v_gene: TRBV5-3; d_gene: TRBD1; j_gene: TRBJ2-5; abundance: NA; CDR3aa: CARSRPGGKETQYF; CDR3nt: TGTGCCAGAAGCCGGCCAGGGGGTAAGGAGACCCAGTACTTC
v_gene: TRBV5-1; d_gene: TRBD2; j_gene: TRBJ2-5; abundance: NA; CDR3aa: CASSLRTSGGEETQYF; CDR3nt: TGCGCCAGCAGCTTGCGGACTAGCGGGGGAGAAGAGACCCAGTACTTC
v_gene: TRBV18; d_gene: TRBD2; j_gene: TRBJ2-1; abundance: NA; CDR3aa: CASSPGLGSVNEQFF; CDR3nt: TGTGCCAGCTCACCGGGACTAGGGAGCGTCAATGAGCAGTTCTTC
v_gene: TRBV4-1; d_gene: TRBD1; j_gene: TRBJ1-3; abundance: NA; CDR3aa: CASSPPGQTSGNTIYF; CDR3nt: TGCGCCAGCAGCCCACCGGGACAGACCTCTGGAAACACCATATATTTT
v_gene: TRBV19; d_gene: NA; j_gene: TRBJ2-1; abundance: NA; CDR3aa: CASSRGGPEQFF; CDR3nt: TGTGCCAGTAGCCGGGGTGGCCCTGAGCAGTTCTTC
v_gene: TRBV6-5; d_gene: NA; j_gene: TRBJ2-7; abundance: once; CDR3aa: CASIHRGKYEQYF; CDR3nt: TGTGCCAGCATCCACCGGGGGAAATACGAGCAGTACTTC
v_gene: TRBV6-1; d_gene: TRBD2; j_gene: TRBJ2-5; abundance: NA; CDR3aa: CASSEVGLAGVKETQYF; CDR3nt: TGTGCCAGCAGTGAAGTGGGACTAGCGGGAGTTAAAGAGACCCAGTACTTC
v_gene: TRBV18; d_gene: NA; j_gene: TRBJ1-5; abundance: NA; CDR3aa: CASSPGEGQGPQHF; CDR3nt: TGTGCCAGCTCACCGGGGGAGGGACAAGGGCCCCAGCATTTT
v_gene: TRBV5-4; d_gene: TRBD1; j_gene: TRBJ2-3; abundance: NA; CDR3aa: CASSPQQGVGDTQYF; CDR3nt: TGTGCCAGCAGCCCGCAGCAGGGGGTCGGGGATACGCAGTATTTT
v_gene: TRBV14; d_gene: TRBD1; j_gene: TRBJ1-1; abundance: NA; CDR3aa: CASGGQMNTEAFF; CDR3nt: TGTGCCAGCGGGGGACAGATGAACACTGAAGCTTTCTTT
v_gene: TRBV4-1; d_gene: TRBD1; j_gene: TRBJ2-5; abundance: NA; CDR3aa: CASSQEGRGGRGRETQYF; CDR3nt: TGCGCCAGCAGCCAAGAGGGAAGAGGAGGCAGGGGGCGAGAGACCCAGTACTTC
v_gene: TRBV2; d_gene: TRBD1; j_gene: TRBJ2-3; abundance: NA; CDR3aa: CASRATGASADTQYF; CDR3nt: TGTGCCAGCAGAGCTACAGGGGCGTCCGCAGATACGCAGTATTTT
v_gene: TRBV4-1; d_gene: TRBD2; j_gene: TRBJ2-7; abundance: NA; CDR3aa: CASSPTSGAYEQYF; CDR3nt: TGCGCCAGCAGCCCAACTAGCGGGGCCTACGAGCAGTACTTC
v_gene: TRBV6-5; d_gene: TRBD1; j_gene: TRBJ1-2; abundance: NA; CDR3aa: CASSSTGEANYGYTF; CDR3nt: TGTGCCAGCAGTTCAACAGGGGAAGCTAACTATGGCTACACCTTC
v_gene: TRBV2; d_gene: TRBD2; j_gene: TRBJ2-2; abundance: NA; CDR3aa: CASSRAGGPIGELFF; CDR3nt: TGTGCCAGCAGTCGGGCGGGGGGCCCCATAGGGGAGCTGTTTTTT
v_gene: TRBV18; d_gene: NA; j_gene: TRBJ1-4; abundance: NA; CDR3aa: CASTSTLQANNEKLFF; CDR3nt: TGTGCCAGCACTTCCACATTACAGGCTAATAATGAAAAACTGTTTTTT
v_gene: TRBV11-3; d_gene: TRBD1; j_gene: TRBJ1-3; abundance: NA; CDR3aa: CASSARQGTAGNTIYF; CDR3nt: TGTGCCAGCAGCGCCCGACAGGGTACCGCTGGAAACACCATATATTTT
v_gene: TRBV18; d_gene: NA; j_gene: TRBJ1-5; abundance: few; CDR3aa: CASSPKQGQPQHF; CDR3nt: TGTGCCAGCTCACCGAAACAGGGTCAGCCCCAGCATTTT
v_gene: TRBV5-1; d_gene: NA; j_gene: TRBJ1-1; abundance: NA; CDR3aa: CASSYYYGSAEAFF; CDR3nt: TGCGCCAGCAGCTACTATTACGGTAGCGCTGAAGCTTTCTTT
v_gene: TRBV20-1; d_gene: NA; j_gene: TRBJ1-1; abundance: NA; CDR3aa: CSASWATNTEAFF; CDR3nt: TGCAGTGCTAGTTGGGCAACTAACACTGAAGCTTTCTTT
v_gene: TRBV7-3; d_gene: TRBD1; j_gene: TRBJ1-6; abundance: NA; CDR3aa: CASATGWDSPLHF; CDR3nt: TGTGCCAGCGCGACAGGGTGGGATTCACCCCTCCACTTT
v_gene: TRBV7-9; d_gene: NA; j_gene: TRBJ2-3; abundance: NA; CDR3aa: CASSLAQVVTGTQYF; CDR3nt: TGTGCCAGCAGCTTAGCGCAGGTAGTCACAGGAACGCAGTATTTT
v_gene: TRBV5-6; d_gene: NA; j_gene: TRBJ1-2; abundance: NA; CDR3aa: CASSLSRAVYGYTF; CDR3nt: TGTGCCAGCAGCTTGTCCAGGGCCGTCTATGGCTACACCTTC
v_gene: TRBV7-2; d_gene: NA; j_gene: TRBJ2-7; abundance: once; CDR3aa: CASSFVSGGAREQYF; CDR3nt: TGTGCCAGCAGCTTTGTCAGCGGAGGGGCTCGCGAGCAGTACTTC
v_gene: TRBV4-3; d_gene: TRBD2; j_gene: TRBJ2-3; abundance: NA; CDR3aa: CASSWEPGLAGGYATDTQYF; CDR3nt: TGCGCCAGCAGCTGGGAACCGGGACTAGCGGGGGGGTATGCCACAGATACGCAGTATTTT
v_gene: TRBV19; d_gene: NA; j_gene: TRBJ1-2; abundance: NA; CDR3aa: CASNFGRTTQRGYTF; CDR3nt: TGTGCCAGTAATTTTGGTAGGACAACTCAGCGAGGCTACACCTTC
v_gene: TRBV4-3; d_gene: TRBD1; j_gene: TRBJ1-4; abundance: NA; CDR3aa: CASSQVGRGQGGNKLFF; CDR3nt: TGCGCCAGCAGCCAAGTTGGAAGAGGACAGGGAGGCAATAAACTGTTTTTT
v_gene: TRBV19; d_gene: NA; j_gene: TRBJ1-2; abundance: NA; CDR3aa: CASTDPRGSGSYGYTF; CDR3nt: TGTGCCAGTACCGACCCGCGCGGCTCGGGTTCCTATGGCTACACCTTC
v_gene: TRBV6-5; d_gene: TRBD1; j_gene: TRBJ2-7; abundance: NA; CDR3aa: CASSYSLWGQRYEQYF; CDR3nt: TGTGCCAGCAGTTACTCTTTGTGGGGACAGCGCTACGAGCAGTACTTC
v_gene: TRBV29-1; d_gene: TRBD1; j_gene: TRBJ1-1; abundance: NA; CDR3aa: CSAVQGRWNTEAFF; CDR3nt: TGCAGCGCCGTACAGGGGCGGTGGAACACTGAAGCTTTCTTT
v_gene: TRBV11-2; d_gene: NA; j_gene: TRBJ1-2; abundance: once; CDR3aa: CASRRWGRDYGYTF; CDR3nt: TGTGCCAGCCGCCGATGGGGCAGGGACTATGGCTACACCTTC
v_gene: TRBV6-5; d_gene: NA; j_gene: TRBJ1-1; abundance: once; CDR3aa: CASTTVFLMNTEAFF; CDR3nt: TGTGCCAGCACCACGGTATTCCTCATGAACACTGAAGCTTTCTTT
v_gene: TRBV7-9; d_gene: NA; j_gene: TRBJ1-3; abundance: NA; CDR3aa: CASSLKGEVAGNTIYF; CDR3nt: TGTGCCAGCAGCTTAAAAGGGGAAGTGGCTGGAAACACCATATATTTT
v_gene: TRBV28; d_gene: NA; j_gene: TRBJ2-7; abundance: NA; CDR3aa: CASSVLHSYEQYF; CDR3nt: TGTGCCAGCAGTGTACTTCACTCCTACGAGCAGTACTTC
v_gene: TRBV21-1; d_gene: NA; j_gene: TRBJ2-7; abundance: NA; CDR3aa: CASLWASYEQYF; CDR3nt: TGTGCCAGCTTATGGGCTTCCTACGAGCAGTACTTC
v_gene: TRBV30; d_gene: NA; j_gene: TRBJ1-1; abundance: NA; CDR3aa: CAWTRGGNTEAFF; CDR3nt: TGTGCCTGGACGAGGGGGGGGAACACTGAAGCTTTCTTT
v_gene: TRBV18; d_gene: TRBD1; j_gene: TRBJ1-2; abundance: few; CDR3aa: CASSPGQGAYGYTF; CDR3nt: TGTGCCAGCTCACCGGGACAGGGGGCCTATGGCTACACCTTC
v_gene: TRBV3-1/TRBV3-2; d_gene: NA; j_gene: TRBJ1-1; abundance: NA; CDR3aa: CASSRSQLIFSEAFF; CDR3nt: TGTGCCAGCAGCCGTTCTCAGTTAATCTTTTCTGAAGCTTTCTTT
v_gene: TRBV11-3; d_gene: NA; j_gene: TRBJ2-7; abundance: NA; CDR3aa: CASSLTPSYEQYF; CDR3nt: TGTGCCAGCAGCTTAACTCCCTCCTACGAGCAGTACTTC
v_gene: TRBV7-6; d_gene: NA; j_gene: TRBJ2-7; abundance: NA; CDR3aa: CASSLMEGSYEQYF; CDR3nt: TGTGCCAGCAGCCTCATGGAGGGCTCCTACGAGCAGTACTTC
v_gene: TRBV7-6; d_gene: NA; j_gene: TRBJ1-3; abundance: NA; CDR3aa: CASSGGPSDTIYF; CDR3nt: TGTGCCAGCAGCGGGGGCCCGTCGGACACCATATATTTT
v_gene: TRBV18; d_gene: TRBD1; j_gene: TRBJ1-1; abundance: NA; CDR3aa: CASSPRDSRSTRLNTEAFF; CDR3nt: TGTGCCAGCTCACCAAGGGACAGTCGTTCTACCCGGCTTAACACTGAAGCTTTCTTT
v_gene: TRBV2; d_gene: TRBD1; j_gene: TRBJ1-2; abundance: NA; CDR3aa: CASSERGDEGAAGYTF; CDR3nt: TGTGCCAGCAGTGAAAGGGGAGATGAGGGGGCAGCTGGCTACACCTTC
v_gene: TRBV18; d_gene: NA; j_gene: TRBJ1-1; abundance: NA; CDR3aa: CASSPQEGNTEAFF; CDR3nt: TGTGCCAGCTCACCACAGGAGGGGAACACTGAAGCTTTCTTT
v_gene: TRBV24-1; d_gene: TRBD1; j_gene: TRBJ1-2; abundance: NA; CDR3aa: CATSDLDRDGYTF; CDR3nt: TGTGCCACCAGTGATCTCGACAGGGATGGCTACACCTTC
v_gene: TRBV2; d_gene: NA; j_gene: TRBJ1-2; abundance: NA; CDR3aa: CASSGGNRFSGYGYTF; CDR3nt: TGTGCCAGCAGTGGCGGGAACCGCTTCTCGGGCTATGGCTACACCTTC
v_gene: TRBV19; d_gene: NA; j_gene: TRBJ2-7; abundance: NA; CDR3aa: CASSRSQANYEQYF; CDR3nt: TGTGCCAGTAGTAGATCTCAGGCTAACTACGAGCAGTACTTC
v_gene: TRBV27; d_gene: TRBD1; j_gene: TRBJ1-2; abundance: NA; CDR3aa: CASSRTGSYGYTF; CDR3nt: TGTGCCAGCAGTCGGACAGGGAGCTATGGCTACACCTTC
v_gene: TRBV18; d_gene: NA; j_gene: TRBJ2-7; abundance: NA; CDR3aa: CASSAKMGIAAYEQYF; CDR3nt: TGTGCCAGCTCAGCCAAAATGGGAATAGCGGCCTACGAGCAGTACTTC
v_gene: TRBV30; d_gene: NA; j_gene: TRBJ1-5; abundance: NA; CDR3aa: CAWSDVQNNQPQHF; CDR3nt: TGTGCCTGGAGTGATGTACAGAACAATCAGCCCCAGCATTTT
v_gene: TRBV3-1/TRBV3-2; d_gene: NA; j_gene: TRBJ1-6; abundance: once; CDR3aa: CASSQDPGTDSPLHF; CDR3nt: TGTGCCAGCAGCCAAGATCCGGGTACGGATTCACCCCTCCACTTT
v_gene: TRBV2; d_gene: TRBD1; j_gene: TRBJ2-2; abundance: NA; CDR3aa: CASSVDRGYTGELFF; CDR3nt: TGTGCCAGCAGTGTTGACAGGGGGTACACCGGGGAGCTGTTTTTT
v_gene: TRBV18; d_gene: NA; j_gene: TRBJ2-1; abundance: NA; CDR3aa: CASSRGLENEQFF; CDR3nt: TGTGCCAGCTCTCGAGGGTTAGAGAATGAGCAGTTCTTC